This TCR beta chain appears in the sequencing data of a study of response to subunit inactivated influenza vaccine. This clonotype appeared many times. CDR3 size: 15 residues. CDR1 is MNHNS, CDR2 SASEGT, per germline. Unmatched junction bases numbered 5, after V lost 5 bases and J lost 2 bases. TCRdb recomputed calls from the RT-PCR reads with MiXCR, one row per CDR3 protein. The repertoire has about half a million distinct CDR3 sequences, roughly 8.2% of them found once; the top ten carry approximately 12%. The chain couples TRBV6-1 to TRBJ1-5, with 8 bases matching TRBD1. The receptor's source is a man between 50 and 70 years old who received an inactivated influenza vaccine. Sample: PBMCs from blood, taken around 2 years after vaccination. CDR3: CASSRGQGGNQPQHF. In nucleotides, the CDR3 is TGTGCCAGCAGTCGTGGACAGGGAGGCAATCAGCCCCAGCATTTT.